This T cell receptor beta chain emerged from a study of blood T cell repertoires in COVID-19. At the level of the study: Material from acute and convalescent COVID-19 was sourced from the United States, Italy and Spain. The analysed material was cDNA or gDNA that came from T cells, B-cell-depleted T cells, or PBMCs.

As originally analysed: Estimation of nucleated cell counts was performed using reference gene primer amplification. TCRdb's table, derived via immunoSEQ multiplex PCR, lists solely in-frame clones and lacks some. The D gene and trimming were derived from the DNA, and the V and J assignments and clone size from that table. The sample yields about 190,000 clones, 70% to 90% seen once. The germline CDR1 and CDR2 sequences are SQVTM and ANQGSEA. The CDR3 is made up of 13 amino acids. Trimming removed 7 bases from V and 0 bases from J; junction bases left unmatched: 3. This TCR came from a woman aged 80 or over with acute or convalescent COVID-19. The chain employs TRBV29-1 and TRBJ1-3; 7 nucleotides agree with TRBD1. Input material: peripheral blood. The CDR3 sequence: CSARQGSGNTIYF. CDR3 DNA sequence: TGCAGCGCGCGACAGGGCTCTGGAAACACCATATATTTT.